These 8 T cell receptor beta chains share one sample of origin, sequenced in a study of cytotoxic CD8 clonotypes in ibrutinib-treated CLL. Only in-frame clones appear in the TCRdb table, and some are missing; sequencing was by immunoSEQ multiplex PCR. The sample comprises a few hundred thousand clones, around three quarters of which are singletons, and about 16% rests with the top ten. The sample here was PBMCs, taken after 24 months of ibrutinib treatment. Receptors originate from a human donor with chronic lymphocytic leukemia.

CDR3 amino acids: CASSYLKDRDTDTQYF. The CDR3 DNA is TGTGCCAGCAGTTACCTAAAGGACAGGGACACAGATACGCAGTATTTT. The V gene is TRBV6-5, the J gene TRBJ2-3; 8 bases map to TRBD1. Germline lookup yields CDR1 MNHEY and CDR2 SVGAGI. V shed 2 bases, J shed 2 bases, and the junction held 6 bases outside the gene matches. The CDR3 extends over 16 amino acids.

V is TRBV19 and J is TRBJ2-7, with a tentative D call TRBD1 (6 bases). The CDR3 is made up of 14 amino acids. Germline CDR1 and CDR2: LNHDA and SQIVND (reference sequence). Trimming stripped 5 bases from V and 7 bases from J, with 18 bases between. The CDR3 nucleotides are TGTGCCAGTAGTCTAACTGCAGGGGCGCGAGAGCAGTACTTC. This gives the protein CASSLTAGAREQYF.

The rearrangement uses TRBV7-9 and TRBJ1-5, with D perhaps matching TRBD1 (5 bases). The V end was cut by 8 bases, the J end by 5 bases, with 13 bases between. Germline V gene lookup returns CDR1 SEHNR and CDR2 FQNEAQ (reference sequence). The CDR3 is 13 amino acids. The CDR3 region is CASQSTGDQPQHF. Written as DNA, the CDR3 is TGTGCCAGCCAATCTACGGGGGATCAGCCCCAGCATTTT.

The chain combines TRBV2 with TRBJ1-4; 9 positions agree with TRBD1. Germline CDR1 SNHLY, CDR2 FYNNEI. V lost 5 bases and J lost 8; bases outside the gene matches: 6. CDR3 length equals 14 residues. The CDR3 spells CASSTGTGNEKLFF. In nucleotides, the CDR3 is TGTGCCAGCAGTACCGGGACAGGGAACGAAAAACTGTTTTTT.

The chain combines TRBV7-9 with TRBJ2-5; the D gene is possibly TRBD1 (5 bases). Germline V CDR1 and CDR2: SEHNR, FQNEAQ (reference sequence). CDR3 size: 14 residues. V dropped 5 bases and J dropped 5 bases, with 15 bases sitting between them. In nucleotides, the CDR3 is TGTGCCAGCAGCCCAAGGGTAGGGGTCGAGACCCAGTACTTC. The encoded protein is CASSPRVGVETQYF.

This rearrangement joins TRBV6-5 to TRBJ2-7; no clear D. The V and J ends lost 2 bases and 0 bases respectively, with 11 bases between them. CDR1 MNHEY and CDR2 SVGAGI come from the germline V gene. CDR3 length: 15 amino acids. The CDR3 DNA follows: TGTGCCAGCAGTTACGTAGTGGGAAGCTCCTACGAGCAGTACTTC. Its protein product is CASSYVVGSSYEQYF.

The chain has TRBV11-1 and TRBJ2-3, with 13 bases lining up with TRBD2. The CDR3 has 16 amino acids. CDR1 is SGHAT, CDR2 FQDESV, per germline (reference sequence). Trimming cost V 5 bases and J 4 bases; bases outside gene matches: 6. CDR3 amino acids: CASSLLAGGPPDTQYF. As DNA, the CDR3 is TGTGCCAGCAGCCTACTAGCGGGAGGGCCCCCAGATACGCAGTATTTT. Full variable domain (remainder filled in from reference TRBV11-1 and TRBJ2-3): EAEVAQSPRYKITEKSQAVAFWCDPISGHATLYWYRQILGQGPELLVQFQDESVVDDSQLPKDRFSAERLKGVDSTLKIQPAELGDSAMYLCASSLLAGGPPDTQYFGPGTRLTVL.

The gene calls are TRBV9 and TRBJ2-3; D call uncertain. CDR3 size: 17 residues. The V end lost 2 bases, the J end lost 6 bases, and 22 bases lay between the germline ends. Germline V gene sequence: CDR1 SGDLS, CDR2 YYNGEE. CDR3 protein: CASSVLSGPRSVDTQYF. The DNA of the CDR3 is TGTGCCAGCAGCGTTCTATCCGGGCCCAGGTCTGTTGATACGCAGTATTTT.